This T cell receptor (beta chain) emerged from a study of cytomegalovirus exposure and HLA in healthy donors. This clone was picked up one time. Different DNA sequences within this sample yield the same CDR3. The PCR had 60 Vbeta and 13 Jbeta primers. The assay was immunoSEQ multiplex PCR, and TCRdb's table has in-frame clones only and misses some. This table has about 83,000 clones, roughly 77% appearing once. This clonotype was sampled from a man between 60 and 75 years old in good health and CMV-seronegative. Sample: PBMCs.

The CDR3 loop reads CSAARGPFVNTEAFF. The CDR3 nucleotides read TGCAGCGCGGCGCGGGGCCCTTTCGTTAACACTGAAGCTTTCTTT. The chain combines TRBV29-1 with TRBJ1-1; TRBD1 might be the D (5 bases). V dropped 7 bases and J dropped 2 bases, with 20 bases sitting between them. The CDR3 loop spans 15 amino acids. Looked up from germline, CDR1 is SQVTM and CDR2 is ANQGSEA.